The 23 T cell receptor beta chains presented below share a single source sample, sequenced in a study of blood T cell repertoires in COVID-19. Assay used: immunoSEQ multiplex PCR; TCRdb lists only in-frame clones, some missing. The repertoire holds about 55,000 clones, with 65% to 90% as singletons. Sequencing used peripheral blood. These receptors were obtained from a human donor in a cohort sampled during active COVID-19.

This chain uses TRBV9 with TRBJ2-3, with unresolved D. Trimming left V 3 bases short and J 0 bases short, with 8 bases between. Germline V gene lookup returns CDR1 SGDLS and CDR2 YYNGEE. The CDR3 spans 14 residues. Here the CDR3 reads CASSAYVSTDTQYF. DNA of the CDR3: TGTGCCAGCAGCGCCTACGTGAGCACAGATACGCAGTATTTT.

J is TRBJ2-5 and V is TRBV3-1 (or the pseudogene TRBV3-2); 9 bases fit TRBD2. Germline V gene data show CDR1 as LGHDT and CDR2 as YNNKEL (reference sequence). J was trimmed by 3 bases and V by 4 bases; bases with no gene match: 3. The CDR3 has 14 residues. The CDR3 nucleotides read TGTGCCAGCAGCCGACCTAGCGGGAAAGAGACCCAGTACTTC. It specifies CASSRPSGKETQYF.

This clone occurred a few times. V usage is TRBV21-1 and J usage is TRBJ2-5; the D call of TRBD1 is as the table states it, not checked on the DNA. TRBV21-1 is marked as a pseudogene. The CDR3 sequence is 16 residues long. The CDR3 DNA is TGTGCCAGCAGCAAAGAACAGCCTCCGAGCCAAGAGACCCAGTACTTC. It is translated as CASSKEQPPSQETQYF.

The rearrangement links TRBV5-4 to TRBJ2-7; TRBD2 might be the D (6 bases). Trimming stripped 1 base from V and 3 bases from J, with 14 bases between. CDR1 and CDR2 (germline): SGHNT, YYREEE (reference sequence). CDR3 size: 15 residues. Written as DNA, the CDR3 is TGTGCCAGCAGCTTGCCGACTCTAGCGAGCTACGAGCAGTACTTC. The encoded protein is CASSLPTLASYEQYF.

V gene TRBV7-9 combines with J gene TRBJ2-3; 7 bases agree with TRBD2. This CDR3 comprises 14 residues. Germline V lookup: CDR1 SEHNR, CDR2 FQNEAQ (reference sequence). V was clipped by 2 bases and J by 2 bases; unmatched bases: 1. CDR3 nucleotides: TGTGCCAGCAGCTTACTAGCGGACACAGATACGCAGTATTTT. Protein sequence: CASSLLADTDTQYF.

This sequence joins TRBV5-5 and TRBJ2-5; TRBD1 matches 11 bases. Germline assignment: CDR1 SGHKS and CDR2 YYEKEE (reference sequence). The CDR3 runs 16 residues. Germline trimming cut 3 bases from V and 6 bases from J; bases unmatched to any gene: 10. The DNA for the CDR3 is TGTGCCAGCAGCTCCCAGGCCGGGACAGGGGGACAGACCCAGTACTTC. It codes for CASSSQAGTGGQTQYF.

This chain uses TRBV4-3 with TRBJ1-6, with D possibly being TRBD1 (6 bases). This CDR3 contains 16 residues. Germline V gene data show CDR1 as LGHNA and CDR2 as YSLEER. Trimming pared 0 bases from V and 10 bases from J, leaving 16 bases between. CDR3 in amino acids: CASSQDMRGLGSPLHF. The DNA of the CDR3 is TGCGCCAGCAGCCAAGATATGCGGGGGCTTGGATCACCCCTCCACTTT.

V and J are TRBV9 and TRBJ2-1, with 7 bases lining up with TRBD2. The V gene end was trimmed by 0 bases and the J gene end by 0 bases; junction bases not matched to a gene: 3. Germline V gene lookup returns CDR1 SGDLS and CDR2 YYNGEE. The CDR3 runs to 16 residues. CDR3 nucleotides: TGTGCCAGCAGCGTAGGGCGGGAGCGCTCCTACAATGAGCAGTTCTTC. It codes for CASSVGRERSYNEQFF.

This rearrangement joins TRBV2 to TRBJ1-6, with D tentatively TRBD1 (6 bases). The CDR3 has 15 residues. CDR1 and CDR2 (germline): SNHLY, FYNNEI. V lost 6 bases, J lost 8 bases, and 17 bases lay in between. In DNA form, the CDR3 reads TGTGCCAGCAGGGATGGACAGTATAGTTATTCACCCCTCCACTTT. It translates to CASRDGQYSYSPLHF.

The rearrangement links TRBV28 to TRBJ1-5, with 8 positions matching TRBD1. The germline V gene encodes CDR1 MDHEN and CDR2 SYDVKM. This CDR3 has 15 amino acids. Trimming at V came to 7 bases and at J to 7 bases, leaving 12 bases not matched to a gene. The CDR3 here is CASTMLGQGAQPQHF. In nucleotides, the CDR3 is TGTGCCAGCACGATGTTAGGACAGGGTGCCCAGCCCCAGCATTTT.

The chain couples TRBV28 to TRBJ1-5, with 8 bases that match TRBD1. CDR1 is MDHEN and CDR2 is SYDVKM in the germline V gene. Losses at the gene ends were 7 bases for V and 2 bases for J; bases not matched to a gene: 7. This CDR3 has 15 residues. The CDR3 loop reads CASKDRASGNQPQHF. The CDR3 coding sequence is TGTGCCAGCAAGGACAGGGCGTCGGGCAATCAGCCCCAGCATTTT.

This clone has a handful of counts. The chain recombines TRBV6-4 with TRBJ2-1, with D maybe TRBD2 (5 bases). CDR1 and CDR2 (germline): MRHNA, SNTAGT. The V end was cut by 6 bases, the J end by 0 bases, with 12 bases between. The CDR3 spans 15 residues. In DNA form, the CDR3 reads TGTGCCAGCAGATCCACGGGGAGCTCCTACAATGAGCAGTTCTTC. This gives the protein CASRSTGSSYNEQFF.

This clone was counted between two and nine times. The DNA of the CDR3 is TGTGCCAGCAGTGAACAGGGAAACATTCAGTACTTC. As protein: CASSEQGNIQYF. The chain combines TRBV2 with TRBJ2-4, with D perhaps matching TRBD1 (5 bases). The CDR3 runs 12 residues. Trimming removed 2 bases from V and 6 bases from J, with 5 bases in between. The V gene's germline CDR1 is SNHLY and CDR2 FYNNEI.

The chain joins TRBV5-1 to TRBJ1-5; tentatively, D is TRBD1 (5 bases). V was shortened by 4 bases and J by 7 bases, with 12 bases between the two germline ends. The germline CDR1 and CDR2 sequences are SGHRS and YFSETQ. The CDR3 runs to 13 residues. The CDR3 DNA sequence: TGCGCCAGCAGCAGCGCCGGGGGACAGCCCCAGCATTTT. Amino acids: CASSSAGGQPQHF.

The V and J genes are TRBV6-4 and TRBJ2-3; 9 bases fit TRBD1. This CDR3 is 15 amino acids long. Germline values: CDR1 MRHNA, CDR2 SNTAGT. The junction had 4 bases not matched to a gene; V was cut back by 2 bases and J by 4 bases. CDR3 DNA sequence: TGTGCCAGCAGTGACACAGGGGGCAGGGCAGATACGCAGTATTTT. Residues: CASSDTGGRADTQYF.

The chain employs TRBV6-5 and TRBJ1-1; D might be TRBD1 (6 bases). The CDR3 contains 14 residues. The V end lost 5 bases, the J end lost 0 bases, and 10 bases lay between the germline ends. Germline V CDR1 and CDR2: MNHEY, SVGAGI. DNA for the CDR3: TGTGCCAGCAGTACGGGGGGGCTGAACACTGAAGCTTTCTTT. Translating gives CASSTGGLNTEAFF.

In DNA form, the CDR3 reads TGTGCCAGCAGCTTAGTGGTGGGACAGTCCGAAGCTTTCTTT. Translated: CASSLVVGQSEAFF. The rearrangement uses TRBV7-8 and TRBJ1-1; 7 positions agree with TRBD1. The germline V gene encodes CDR1 SGHVS and CDR2 FQNEAQ. The trim removed 1 base at V and 8 bases at J, leaving 7 bases unmatched. The CDR3 loop spans 14 amino acids.

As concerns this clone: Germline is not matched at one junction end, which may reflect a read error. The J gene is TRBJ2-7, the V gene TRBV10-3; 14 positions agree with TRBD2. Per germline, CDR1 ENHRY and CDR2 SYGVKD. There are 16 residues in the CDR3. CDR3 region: CAISESPGTSGSPKIF. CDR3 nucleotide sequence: TGTGCCATCAGTGAGTCCCCCGGGACTAGCGGGAGCCCAAAGATTTTC.

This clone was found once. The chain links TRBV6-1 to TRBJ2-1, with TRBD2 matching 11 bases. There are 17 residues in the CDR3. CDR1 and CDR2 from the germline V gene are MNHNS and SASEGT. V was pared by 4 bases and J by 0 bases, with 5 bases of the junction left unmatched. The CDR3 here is CASSGTSGRLSYNEQFF. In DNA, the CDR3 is TGTGCCAGCAGTGGAACTAGCGGGAGACTCTCCTACAATGAGCAGTTCTTC.

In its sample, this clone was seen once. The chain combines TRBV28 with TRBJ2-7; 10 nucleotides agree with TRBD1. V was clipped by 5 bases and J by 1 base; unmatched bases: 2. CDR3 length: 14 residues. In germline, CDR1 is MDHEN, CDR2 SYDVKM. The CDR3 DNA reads TGTGCCAGCAGTACGGGACAGGGGTCCTACGAGCAGTACTTC. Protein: CASSTGQGSYEQYF.

The CDR3 coding sequence is TGTGCCAAAACTCTTGCGCGCACCGGGGAGCTGTTTTTT. Its protein product is CAKTLARTGELFF. The rearrangement uses TRBV7-5 and TRBJ2-2; the table's D gene call, TRBD2, was not cross checked with the DNA. TRBV7-5 is marked as a pseudogene. The CDR3 runs to 13 residues.

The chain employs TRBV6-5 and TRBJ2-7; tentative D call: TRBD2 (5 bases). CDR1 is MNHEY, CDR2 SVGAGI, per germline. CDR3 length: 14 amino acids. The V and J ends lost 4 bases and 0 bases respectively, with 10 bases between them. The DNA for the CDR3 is TGTGCCAGCAGTTTGGCGGGTGACTCCTACGAGCAGTACTTC. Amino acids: CASSLAGDSYEQYF.

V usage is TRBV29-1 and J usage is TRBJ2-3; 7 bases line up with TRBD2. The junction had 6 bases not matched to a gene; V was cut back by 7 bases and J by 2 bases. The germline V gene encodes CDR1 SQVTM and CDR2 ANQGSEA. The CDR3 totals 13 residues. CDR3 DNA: TGCAGCGCAACAGCGGGAAACACAGATACGCAGTATTTT. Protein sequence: CSATAGNTDTQYF.